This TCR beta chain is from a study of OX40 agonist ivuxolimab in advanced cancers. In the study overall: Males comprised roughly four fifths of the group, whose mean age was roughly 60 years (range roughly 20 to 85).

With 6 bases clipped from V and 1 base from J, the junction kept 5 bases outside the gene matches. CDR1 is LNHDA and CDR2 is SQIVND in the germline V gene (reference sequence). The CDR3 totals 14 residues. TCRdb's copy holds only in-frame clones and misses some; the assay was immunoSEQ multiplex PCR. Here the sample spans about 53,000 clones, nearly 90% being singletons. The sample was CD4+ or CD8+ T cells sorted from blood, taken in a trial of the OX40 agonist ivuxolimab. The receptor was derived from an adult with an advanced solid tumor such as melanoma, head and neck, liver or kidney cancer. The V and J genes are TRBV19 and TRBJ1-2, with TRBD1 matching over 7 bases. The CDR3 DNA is TGTGCCAGTAGACCGGGACAGAATAACTATGGCTACACCTTC. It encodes CASRPGQNNYGYTF. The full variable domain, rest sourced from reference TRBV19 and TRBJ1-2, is DGGITQSPKYLFRKEGQNVTLSCEQNLNHDAMYWYRQDPGQGLRLIYYSQIVNDFQKGDIAEGYSVSREKKESFPLTVTSAQKNPTAFYLCASRPGQNNYGYTFGSGTRLTVV.